This TCR beta chain was captured in a study of shared clonotypes between healthy human individuals. Replicate sorted-subset PCRs were loaded with approximately 200 ng DNA, about 30,000 T cell genomes. Sequenced by immunoSEQ multiplex PCR; TCRdb stores in-frame clones only, minus some. The sample has about 2 million clones, about 95% seen once. CD45RO negativity and positive selection for CCR7 defined naive CD8 cells, a population that excluded terminally differentiated effector memory CD45RA+ cells. Study conclusions and caveats: Generation of non-shared clonotypes was less probable than generation of clonotypes shared by all four donors.

As concerns this clone: Its antigen remains unidentified.

CDR1 is SGHDT, CDR2 YYEEEE, per germline. The V and J ends lost 6 bases and 6 bases respectively, with 21 bases between them. The CDR3 length is 15 residues. The J gene is TRBJ2-5, the V gene TRBV5-6, with D perhaps TRBD2 (7 bases). The receptor was derived from a man aged 18 to 30 in good health. The sequencing input was naive CD8+ T cells sorted from blood. The DNA of the CDR3 is TGTGCCAGCACCCCCCCGGGCGGGGGCGGAAAGACCCAGTACTTC. Translation gives CASTPPGGGGKTQYF.